This TCR beta chain was sequenced during a study of cytomegalovirus exposure and HLA in healthy donors. Points from the study as a whole: Among TCR sequences, most were rare, though some public TCRs appeared in many donors. Per a prior analysis, the majority of TCR beta V segments were productive roughly 87% or roughly 30% of the time. Analysis performed later found roughly 18,000 TCR beta sequences associated with HLA alleles at 0.05 false discovery rate. Accurate predictions that matched the HLA-A and HLA-B alleles of most subjects were reportedly made from TCR beta sequences.

Unmatched junction bases numbered 6, after V lost 1 base and J lost 6 bases. Germline V gives CDR1 SNHLY, CDR2 FYNNEI. This CDR3 has 14 residues. A word on this clone: Its antigen remains unknown.

PCR involved 60 Vbeta and 13 Jbeta primers. Generated by immunoSEQ multiplex PCR, the TCRdb table keeps only in-frame clones and is missing some. The table includes over 200,000 clones, approximately 80% detected once. The chain carries TRBV2 and TRBJ2-7; 7 nucleotides match TRBD2. The sample comprised PBMCs. This receptor was obtained from a woman aged 35 to 49 in good health and CMV-seronegative. DNA for the CDR3: TGTGCCAGCAGTGAAGGGGGCAGGGAGGGCGAGCAGTACTTC. Translation: CASSEGGREGEQYF.